This is a list of T cell receptor beta chains from one sample in a study of blood T cell repertoires in COVID-19. Method: immunoSEQ multiplex PCR; TCRdb's copy keeps in-frame clones and lacks some. This sample carries approximately 120,000 clones, 83% of them seen once, and the ten largest clones take 18%. What was sequenced was PBMCs or T cells enriched from blood (not recorded which). The source is a man aged 30-40 years who had recovered from COVID-19. CDR3s include the opening cysteine and the closing phenylalanine or tryptophan. The D gene is left open where the match is weak. Part of the rows lack a size; the others show once, few, many or a class for expanded clones.

NA,TRBJ1-3,TRBD1,TRBV7-9,CALRPKFDRESNTIYF,TGTGCGCTACGTCCCAAGTTCGACAGGGAATCAAACACCATATATTTT
NA,TRBJ2-7,NA,TRBV7-3,CASSPAQGYEQYF,TGTGCCAGCAGCCCCGCCCAGGGCTACGAGCAGTACTTC
few,TRBJ1-5,NA,TRBV19,CASSMRVNQPQHF,TGTGCCAGTAGTATGAGGGTCAATCAGCCCCAGCATTTT
NA,TRBJ2-5,NA,TRBV7-9,CASSLAVGGAGLETQYF,TGTGCCAGCAGCTTAGCGGTGGGGGGGGCGGGATTAGAGACCCAGTACTTC
NA,TRBJ1-2,NA,TRBV28,CASSPTGSYGYTF,TGTGCCAGCAGTCCCACAGGGTCCTATGGCTACACCTTC
NA,TRBJ1-4,NA,TRBV19,CASRLTGTNEKLFF,TGTGCCAGTAGATTAACAGGGACTAATGAAAAACTGTTTTTT
NA,TRBJ2-3,NA,TRBV18,CASLGLHGTDTQYF,TGTGCCAGCCTGGGGCTACACGGCACAGATACGCAGTATTTT
NA,TRBJ2-3,NA,TRBV6-5,CASSSLGYTDTQYF,TGTGCCAGCAGTTCCCTAGGATACACAGATACGCAGTATTTT
NA,TRBJ2-5,TRBD1,TRBV7-6,CASSLRDRGYQETQYF,TGTGCCAGCAGCCTCAGGGACAGGGGGTACCAAGAGACCCAGTACTTC
few,TRBJ1-1,TRBD1,TRBV2,CASRAIRTGAEAFF,TGTGCCAGCAGAGCGATCAGGACAGGGGCTGAAGCTTTCTTT
NA,TRBJ1-6,NA,TRBV12-3/TRBV12-4,CASSFSNSPLHF,TGTGCCAGCAGTTTCTCGAATTCACCCCTCCACTTT
once,TRBJ2-4,NA,TRBV30,CAWSVGGWGENIQYF,TGTGCCTGGAGTGTAGGTGGTTGGGGGGAAAACATTCAGTACTTC
NA,TRBJ2-1,NA,TRBV19,CASTSEGEQFF,TGTGCCAGTACCTCGGAGGGGGAGCAGTTCTTC
NA,TRBJ2-2,TRBD1,TRBV14,CASSQATGGWGTGELFF,TGTGCCAGCAGCCAAGCTACAGGGGGCTGGGGCACCGGGGAGCTGTTTTTT
NA,TRBJ2-5,NA,TRBV30,CAWSKQGGQETQYF,TGTGCCTGGAGTAAACAGGGAGGGCAAGAGACCCAGTACTTC